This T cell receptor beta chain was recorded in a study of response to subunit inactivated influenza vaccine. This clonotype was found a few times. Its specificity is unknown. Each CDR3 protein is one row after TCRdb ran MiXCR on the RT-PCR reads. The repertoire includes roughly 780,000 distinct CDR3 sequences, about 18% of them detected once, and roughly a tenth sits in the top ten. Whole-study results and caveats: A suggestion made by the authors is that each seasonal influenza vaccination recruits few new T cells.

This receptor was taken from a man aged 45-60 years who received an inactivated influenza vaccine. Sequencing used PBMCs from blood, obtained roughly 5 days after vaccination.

The CDR3 reads CASSSGQGFTYEQYF. Here the CDR3 DNA reads TGCGCCAGCAGCTCGGGACAGGGTTTCACCTACGAGCAGTACTTC. The rearrangement joins TRBV5-1 to TRBJ2-7; TRBD1 aligns across 9 bases. The germline V gene encodes CDR1 SGHRS and CDR2 YFSETQ. CDR3 length: 15 amino acids. The trim removed 3 bases at V and 2 bases at J, leaving 6 bases unmatched.